The entry below gives a single TCR beta chain sequence along with its context. This sample also contains other DNA sequences that code for the same CDR3. This sample stems from a study of T cell changes during pregnancy in multiple sclerosis. The germline V gene encodes CDR1 MNHNS and CDR2 SASEGT. V lost 4 bases, J lost 4 bases, and 11 bases stayed unmatched. There are 16 residues in the CDR3. Profiled with immunoSEQ multiplex PCR; TCRdb holds only in-frame clones, not every one. The table records approximately 71,000 clones, around nine tenths of them present only once. The sequence was collected from a female donor with multiple sclerosis, enrolled in a pregnancy study. The rearrangement uses TRBV6-1 and TRBJ2-7; TRBD2 matches 9 bases. The input for sequencing was peripheral blood, taken in the third trimester of pregnancy. CDR3 region: CASSALRLADFYEQYF. The CDR3 DNA follows: TGTGCCAGCAGTGCCTTAAGACTAGCGGACTTTTACGAGCAGTACTTC.